The clone carrying this T cell receptor beta chain was seen more than once but under ten times. The data derive from a study of blood T cells in healthy people across ages. V was cut by 5 bases and J by 0 bases, with 12 bases left in between. The germline V gene encodes CDR1 SGHRS and CDR2 YFSETQ. There are 16 residues in the CDR3. With a J-beta primer mix and a sample-barcoded 5' primer, a second PCR ran about 6 to 11 cycles. MiXCR was run by TCRdb on the 5' RACE reads, yielding one entry per CDR3 protein. The sample records 1.5 million to 2 million distinct CDR3 sequences, roughly 43% being singletons.

The chain carries TRBV5-1 and TRBJ2-6; possibly TRBD1 or TRBD2 for D (5 bases each). The receptor was derived from a human donor in good health. What was sequenced was blood. The CDR3 loop is CASSSDGASGANVLTF. The CDR3 DNA is TGCGCCAGCAGTTCTGACGGGGCCTCTGGGGCCAACGTCCTGACTTTC.